This is a list of T cell receptor beta chains from one sample in a study of CD8+ T cells in alopecia areata. Some clones are missing from TCRdb's copy, which holds only in-frame ones; the method was immunoSEQ multiplex PCR. This table has a few hundred thousand clones, 35% to 40% appearing once. The material sequenced was CD4+ T cells sorted from blood, taken at approximately week 34, from a patient treated with tofacitinib. The source of these receptors is a human donor with alopecia areata. The CDR3 runs from the conserved cysteine through the conserved F or W. The D gene is left open where the match is weak. Not all rows give a size; the values are once, few, many and, for expanded clones, a class.

>once|TRBJ2-7|TRBV5-1|11|.
TGCGCCAGCCCGGCCGACTACGAGCAGTACTTC
CASPADYEQYF
>.|TRBJ1-2|TRBV7-9|16|TRBD1
TGTGCCAGCAGCTTAGTAGGGGGCAGGCGGATCTATGGCTACACCTTC
CASSLVGGRRIYGYTF
>.|TRBJ1-1|TRBV30|12|.
TGTGCCTGGAGCGCTTTCAGGGTTGAAGCTTTCTTT
CAWSAFRVEAFF
>.|TRBJ2-7|TRBV27|15|.
TGTGCCAGCACTTCTCGCCTGGACACTAAATACGAGCAGTACTTC
CASTSRLDTKYEQYF
>many|TRBJ2-1|TRBV7-2|13|.
TGTGCCAGCAGCCGGGTGAGAAACAATGAGCAGTTCTTC
CASSRVRNNEQFF
>.|TRBJ1-4|TRBV30|14|.
TGTGCCTGGAGTCCCCAAGGATTTAATGAAAAACTGTTTTTT
CAWSPQGFNEKLFF
>.|TRBJ1-4|TRBV11-2|14|.
TGTGCCAGCAGTGGGGCCAGGGTTAATGAAAAACTGTTTTTT
CASSGARVNEKLFF
>.|TRBJ2-7|TRBV11-2|16|TRBD1
TGTGCCAGCAGCTTTAGACAGGGCCGAGCCTCCTACGAGCAGTACTTC
CASSFRQGRASYEQYF
>few|TRBJ1-5|TRBV19|11|.
TGTGCCAGTAGTATAGGGACACAGCAGCATTTT
CASSIGTQQHF
>.|TRBJ2-5|TRBV30|13|.
TGTGCCTGGAGTGGGGGAAACCAAGAGACCCAGTACTTC
CAWSGGNQETQYF
>.|TRBJ1-1|TRBV30|14|.
TGTGCCTGGAGGTTTGGGGGGCGATACACTGAAGCTTTCTTT
CAWRFGGRYTEAFF
>.|TRBJ2-7|TRBV23-1|10|.
TGCGCCAGCCCAGGGTACGAGCAGTACTTC
CASPGYEQYF
>.|TRBJ1-2|TRBV25-1|13|.
TGTGCCAGCACTAACGGGCCTAACTATGGCTACACCTTC
CASTNGPNYGYTF
>.|TRBJ2-7|TRBV11-2|13|TRBD1
TGTGCCAGCAGCCCGACGACAGGGGACGAGCAGTACTTC
CASSPTTGDEQYF
>.|TRBJ1-5|TRBV30|13|.
TGTGCCTGGAGTAACGGGGGTCATCAGCCCCAGCATTTT
CAWSNGGHQPQHF
>few|TRBJ2-1|TRBV27|16|TRBD2
TGTGCCAGCAGTTTGAGGGTTGGGGCTGGGGGGGATGAGCAGTTCTTC
CASSLRVGAGGDEQFF
>.|TRBJ2-2|TRBV29-1|14|.
TGCAGCGTAGCCGGGCCTACGAACACCGGGGAGCTGTTTTTT
CSVAGPTNTGELFF
>once|TRBJ1-2|TRBV4-1|12|.
TGCGCCAGCAGCCTGGATAACCGGGGCTACACCTTC
CASSLDNRGYTF
>few|TRBJ2-6|TRBV18|16|TRBD1
TGTGCCAGCTCACCGGGACAGATCTCTGGGGCCAACGTCCTGACTTTC
CASSPGQISGANVLTF
>.|TRBJ2-7|TRBV25-1|15|.
TGTGCCAGCAGTGAAAGGCAGGGCCACTCCTACGAGCAGTACTTC
CASSERQGHSYEQYF
>.|TRBJ2-3|TRBV5-4|14|.
TGTGCCAGCAGCTTGACACGGAACACAGATACGCAGTATTTT
CASSLTRNTDTQYF
>many|TRBJ2-1|TRBV13|10|.
TGTGCCAGCAGCTTAGCAGGGCAGTTCTTC
CASSLAGQFF
>few|TRBJ1-2|TRBV23-1|17|TRBD1
TGCGCCAGCAGTCATTGGCGTCGGGACAGAGAGAACTATGGCTACACCTTC
CASSHWRRDRENYGYTF
>.|TRBJ1-1|TRBV6-5|12|.
TGTGCCAGCAGTTACTCGACGGGTGAAGCTTTCTTT
CASSYSTGEAFF
>few|TRBJ2-3|TRBV28|13|.
TGTGCCAGCACCGGACAGTTGCGAGATACGCAGTATTTT
CASTGQLRDTQYF
>.|TRBJ2-7|TRBV6-5|16|TRBD2
TGTGCCAGCAGTTACTCACTAGCGGGAGGGATTGGCGAGCAGTACTTC
CASSYSLAGGIGEQYF
>.|TRBJ1-5|TRBV2|13|.
TGTGCCAGCAGTGTTAATAGCAATCAGCCCCAGCATTTT
CASSVNSNQPQHF
>few|TRBJ1-2|TRBV29-1|15|TRBD1
TGCAGCGTTGAACAAGCGGGACAGGGCGGGTATGGCTACACCTTC
CSVEQAGQGGYGYTF
>.|TRBJ1-1|TRBV9|13|.
TGTGCCAGCAGCGTAGCGACGGGAGTTGAAGCTTTCTTT
CASSVATGVEAFF
>.|TRBJ1-1|TRBV29-1|15|.
TGCAGCGTTGAATCCCTTGGACTGCCGAACACTGAAGCTTTCTTT
CSVESLGLPNTEAFF
>.|TRBJ2-3|TRBV5-6|15|.
TGTGCCAGCAGCTTGGTAAACTCCCGCACAGATACGCAGTATTTT
CASSLVNSRTDTQYF
>.|TRBJ1-1|TRBV6-1|14|.
TGTGCCAGCAGTGAAGATTTTATCGGAACTGAAGCTTTCTTT
CASSEDFIGTEAFF
>.|TRBJ2-7|TRBV6-5|15|TRBD1
TGTGCCAGCAGACCGGACAGGTCTCCCTCCTACGAGCAGTACTTC
CASRPDRSPSYEQYF
>.|TRBJ1-3|TRBV30|13|.
TGTGCCTGGAGCCAGGGGAATGGAAACACCATATATTTT
CAWSQGNGNTIYF
>.|TRBJ1-2|TRBV9|15|.
TGTGCCAGCAGCGTAGCTTGGCAGAGTCACTATGGCTACACCTTC
CASSVAWQSHYGYTF
>.|TRBJ2-2|TRBV9|16|.
TGTGCCAGCAGCGTAGGGGCTAGCGCGAACACCGGGGAGCTGTTTTTT
CASSVGASANTGELFF
>.|TRBJ2-7|TRBV18|13|TRBD1
TGTGCCAGCTCACGGACAGGGCCCCACGAGCAGTACTTC
CASSRTGPHEQYF
>.|TRBJ1-2|TRBV6-5|15|.
TGTGCCAGCAGTTACACGCGGGCAGGGTCCTATGGCTACACCTTC
CASSYTRAGSYGYTF
>.|TRBJ2-7|TRBV2|14|.
TGTGCCAGCAGTGTACAGGATTCGACCAACGAGCAGTACTTC
CASSVQDSTNEQYF
>few|TRBJ1-6|TRBV2|13|.
TGTGCCAGCAAGGGGAATTCTAATTCACCCCTCCACTTT
CASKGNSNSPLHF
>.|TRBJ1-2|TRBV5-7|15|.
TGTGCCAGCAGCTTGGCACGTCTCCGGGTCTATGGCTACACCTTC
CASSLARLRVYGYTF
>once|TRBJ2-5|TRBV9|12|.
TGTGCCAGCAGCCCAGGGGAAGAGACCCAGTACTTC
CASSPGEETQYF
>.|TRBJ2-7|TRBV7-6|14|.
TGTGCCAGCAGCCCCCTCAAGGGAGCCTACGAGCAGTACTTC
CASSPLKGAYEQYF
>.|TRBJ2-6|TRBV5-1|14|.
TGCGCCACCAGTGAGGGCTCTGGGGCCAACGTCCTGACTTTC
CATSEGSGANVLTF
>.|TRBJ2-3|TRBV30|11|.
TGTGCCTGGAGTAACACAGATACGCAGTATTTT
CAWSNTDTQYF
>.|TRBJ1-2|TRBV5-1|15|TRBD1
TGCGCCAGCAGCTTGGGTTCGGGACAGGGGGTCGGCTACACCTTC
CASSLGSGQGVGYTF
>.|TRBJ2-6|TRBV2|15|.
TGTGCCAGCACCGCGTCTTACTCCCGGCCCAACGTCCTGACTTTC
CASTASYSRPNVLTF
>.|TRBJ1-5|TRBV18|13|.
TGTGCCAGCTCACCAGGAGACAATCAGCCCCAGCATTTT
CASSPGDNQPQHF